The 6 T cell receptor beta chains below come from one sample, sequenced in a study of blood T cell repertoires in COVID-19. The protocol was immunoSEQ multiplex PCR, while the TCRdb copy is restricted to in-frame clones and leaves out a portion. The profile shows approximately 54,000 clones, roughly 80% of them singletons. Sequencing was carried out using peripheral blood. These receptors originate from a woman aged 55 to 70 with acute or convalescent COVID-19.

The J gene is TRBJ1-5, the V gene TRBV6-6; D possibly corresponds to TRBD1 (5 bases). Trimming took 0 bases from V and 6 from J, leaving 12 bases between them. The CDR3 runs to 15 residues. CDR1 and CDR2 (germline): MNHNY, SVGAGI (reference sequence). The CDR3 DNA reads as TGTGCCAGCAGTTACTCGGCGGGGGGTACTCAGCCCCAGCATTTT. Translated, it gives CASSYSAGGTQPQHF.

The chain couples TRBV29-1 to TRBJ1-2; 9 nucleotides align to TRBD1. Germline V gene lookup returns CDR1 SQVTM and CDR2 ANQGSEA. The CDR3 runs to 15 residues. V was pared by 3 bases and J by 8 bases, with 13 bases of the junction left unmatched. The CDR3 sequence is CSVDPIQGAGGGYTF. The CDR3 coding sequence is TGCAGCGTTGATCCCATACAGGGGGCAGGTGGAGGCTACACCTTC.

This chain joins TRBV6-5 and TRBJ2-4; tentatively, D is TRBD2 (6 bases). The CDR3 is 14 residues long. Germline values: CDR1 MNHEY, CDR2 SVGAGI. The V end lost 6 bases, the J end lost 2 bases, and 11 bases lay between the germline ends. The DNA for the CDR3 is TGTGCCAGCAGGGCTGGGGACTCCAAAAACATTCAGTACTTC. Translation gives CASRAGDSKNIQYF.

The chain couples TRBV19 to TRBJ2-5, with TRBD2 matching over 10 bases. This CDR3 has 16 amino acids. Germline V gene data show CDR1 as LNHDA and CDR2 as SQIVND (reference sequence). V dropped 1 base and J dropped 2; count of bases not matched to a gene: 4. The CDR3, as DNA: TGTGCCAGTAGTATAGTTCCTAGCGGGGGTCAAGAGACCCAGTACTTC. It translates to CASSIVPSGGQETQYF.

The rearrangement uses TRBV27 and TRBJ1-5; 7 positions agree with TRBD1. The germline gives CDR1 MNHEY, CDR2 SMNVEV (reference sequence). V lost 9 bases to trimming and J lost 1 base; unmatched junction nucleotides: 9. The CDR3 consists of 15 residues. The CDR3, as DNA: TGTGCCAGTCAATCGGGACAGACCAGCAATCAGCCCCAGCATTTT. Translating gives CASQSGQTSNQPQHF.

The rearrangement links TRBV5-4 to TRBJ1-2, with D tentatively TRBD1 (6 bases). CDR1 is SGHNT, CDR2 YYREEE, per germline (reference sequence). V lost 4 bases, J lost 2 bases, and 12 bases lay in between. This CDR3 is built from 14 residues. As DNA, the CDR3 is TGTGCCAGCAGCCTGGGGGCAGAAAACTATGGCTACACCTTC. Translation gives CASSLGAENYGYTF.